This record looks at one T cell receptor (beta chain) sequence and its context. The antigen remains unidentified. The sample belongs to a study of OX40 agonist ivuxolimab in advanced cancers. Study-wide background: Subjects had a mean age of 60 years, with a range of 23 to 79; less than 90% were male. Past anti-PD-1, anti-PD-L1 or anti-CTLA-4 therapy was accepted, and 40% to 50% had received some.

The study, taken as a whole, reports: Antigen specificity remained undetermined for the expanded peripheral T cells.

Method: immunoSEQ multiplex PCR; TCRdb's copy keeps in-frame clones and lacks some. The top ten clones hold 3.5% to 5.5% of a sample with tens of thousands of clones, around 87% of them seen once. This CDR3 comprises 15 residues. Germline V gives CDR1 SGHTA, CDR2 FQGNSA. J gave up 3 bases and V 1 base, and 5 bases lay outside the gene matches. The chain couples TRBV7-2 to TRBJ1-1; 7 bases are a match to TRBD1. The source of this sequence is an adult with an advanced solid tumor such as melanoma, head and neck, liver or kidney cancer. The material sequenced was CD4+ or CD8+ T cells sorted from blood, taken in a trial of the OX40 agonist ivuxolimab. CDR3 in DNA: TGTGCCAGCAGCTTAGAGACAGGGCGTCACACTGAAGCTTTCTTT. This encodes CASSLETGRHTEAFF.